This T cell receptor (beta chain) was captured in a study of regulatory T cells in long-lasting Graves disease. This clonotype was observed many times. In building TCR beta libraries, iRepertoire HTBI primers were used together with Arm-PCR of CDR3 regions. One entry per CDR3 protein results from TCRdb running MiXCR on the multiplex PCR reads. Among 400,000 to 500,000 distinct CDR3 sequences listed, roughly 17% were seen once. Trimming took off 5 bases at V and 2 bases at J, with 16 bases between the two ends. Germline CDR1 and CDR2: SNHLY and FYNNEI. The length of the CDR3 is 15 residues. Time point of the sample: newly diagnosed GD, antithyroid drugs for less than 3 months. Construction of the TCR library relied on RNA isolated from PBMCs. These records were also assigned to another study, of T cells in Graves' hyperthyroidism and ophthalmopathy.

The material sequenced was peripheral blood mononuclear cells (PBMCs), taken at new diagnosis, from a patient treated with antithyroid drugs. This rearrangement joins TRBV2 to TRBJ2-7; either TRBD1 or TRBD2 may fit D (5 bases each). The receptor comes from a woman under 30 with Graves disease. The CDR3 protein is CASSPPGTGPYEQYF. The DNA of the CDR3 is TGTGCCAGCAGTCCACCAGGGACGGGCCCCTACGAGCAGTACTTC.